The clone carrying this T cell receptor (beta chain) was seen once. This specimen comes from a study of blood T cell repertoires in COVID-19. Study at large: Specimens from acute and convalescent COVID-19 originated in the United States, Italy and Spain.

Germline V CDR1 and CDR2: KGHDR, SFDVKD. This CDR3 spans 15 amino acids. After removal of 2 bases from V and 6 bases from J, the junction contained 5 bases not matched to a gene. As processed by the authors: Scientists estimated how many nucleated cells there were by amplifying reference gene primers. Only in-frame clones appear in the TCRdb table, and some are missing; sequencing was by immunoSEQ multiplex PCR. That table supplies the V and J calls and clone size; D and trimming were determined from the DNA. This sample yields some 180,000 clones, of which roughly 79% are seen a single time; 10% to 15% belongs to the top ten.

The sequence was obtained from a woman of 80 years or more with COVID-19, enrolled during active disease. The rearrangement uses TRBV24-1 and TRBJ1-5; 8 nucleotides match TRBD1. Source material: peripheral blood. CDR3 nucleotide sequence: TGTGCCACCAGTGATTCCAGACAGGGGATTCAGCCCCAGCATTTT. Its translation: CATSDSRQGIQPQHF.